This TCR beta chain appears in the sequencing data of a study of shared clonotypes between healthy human individuals (dated by TCRdb to 2018 to 2020). Background for the entire study: A couple of women and three men aged 18 to 49 years were included in the cohort. Between about 0.85 and 10 billion PBMCs per donor were obtained by leukapheresis. For each donor, three plates each were used for CD4 naive and CD4 memory, two plates were used for CD8 naive, and one plate was used for CD8 memory. To estimate repertoire size and how much clonotypes are shared between individuals, the study performed deep sequencing of blood TCR repertoires from a handful of healthy adults. Different laboratories and diverse techniques were used to prepare libraries and sequence TCR repertoires, to increase sequencing depth and limit assay-specific biases. The paper's findings and limits, for the study overall: Estimated clonotype richness was generally larger for naive than for memory subsets. Even with the large sequencing depth, rarefaction of the sorted-subset datasets indicated that sequencing was incomplete. Clonotypes shared by all four sorted-subset donors showed higher generation probabilities than non-shared clonotypes. Pairwise subsampling led to the expectation that sequencing depth would affect the degree of clonotype sharing among donors. The small number of donors limited the genetic and exposure-history diversity represented. Sampling was limited to blood, and TCR repertoires in tissue likely differ from TCR repertoires in blood. Sharing across several donors was observed for roughly 5.4% of naive CD4, over 3% of naive CD8, about 2.5% of memory CD4, and roughly 0.4% of memory CD8 clonotypes.

Healthy HIV-negative adults with no recently reported acute infections or vaccinations were included as donors. Every donor was a Caucasian adult living in Nashville, Tennessee, USA. CD4+ T cells were enriched through magnetic negative selection, after which naive cells were positively selected on CD45RA and the remaining negative fraction served as the memory subset. After blood collection by leukapheresis, PBMCs were isolated using Ficoll-Histopaque density gradient centrifugation and then cryopreserved in the vapor phase of liquid nitrogen. Analytical flow cytometry was used to check the purity and quantity of each magnetically sorted T cell population. Genomic DNA was isolated from each sorted fraction and quantified by UV absorbance on a Nanodrop 2000c. V is reduced by 1 base and J by 1 base, leaving a spacing of 9 bases between them. Taken from the germline V gene, the CDR1 and CDR2 loops are SGHRS and YFSETQ. The CDR3 spans 15 residues, from the cysteine through the phenylalanine. Here the CDR3 DNA is all that survives: 45 bases in frame from base 1.

Using the deep immunoSEQ assay, multiplex PCR amplified TCR CDR3 regions from genomic DNA. Extracted genomic DNA from each cell subset was spread evenly across all wells of several immunoSEQ 96-well plates, with each plate serving as a replicate. For sorted subsets, each replicate PCR was loaded with about 0.2 ug genomic DNA, equivalent to roughly 30,000 T cell genomes. Purified libraries were quantified with a Qubit 3.0 fluorometer, sized on a Bioanalyzer 2100, and re-quantified with the KAPA Library Quantification kit. Every immunoSEQ 96-well plate was sequenced on a separate single-read 150-cycle Illumina NextSeq 550 flow cell. From the authors' description of their analysis: Because the immunoSEQ output held only junctional sequences and lacked quality scores, the filtering could not match the filtering applied to full-length reads. To assign V/J genes and CDR3, sequences were annotated against IMGT germline references using PyIR, a Python wrapper for IgBLAST v1.9. Any read was removed if the V/J assignment was weak (E-value above 1e-6), the CDR3 was missing, or the read contained stop codons, out-of-frame junctions, or ambiguous translated residues. V3J clonotypes were defined as sequences sharing an identical inferred V gene, J gene, and CDR3 amino acid sequence. Percentage overlap between repertoires was calculated by dividing the number of shared unique clonotypes by the size of the smaller repertoire. Three approaches were used to assess repertoire richness: RTK rarefaction, the Chao1 estimator, and Recon v2.1 estimates of unobserved clonotypes. For all TCRbeta clonotypes obtained by the gDNA method from several donors, generation probabilities were computed with OLGA. Here the immuneACCESS table is served through TCRdb, limited to in-frame sequences with V and J called. Missing clones are a known gap in these copies; in checked studies unresolved V genes cover under half, and the rest lacks a known reason. That table furnishes V, J and clone size, whereas the DNA furnished D and trimming. The sample has roughly 2.5 million clones on record, roughly 92% of them singletons. The top ten clonotypes cover 0.13% to 0.15% of the sample.

With respect to this clone: Its antigen is currently not known. Base qualities are not recorded, but no much larger clone differs from it by a single base.

This receptor was obtained from a man aged 18 to 29 in good health. The rearrangement joined TRBV5-1 to TRBJ1-5; no D segment can be confidently identified. The source material was naive CD4+ T cells sorted from blood. The cell subset or site label, as the study defines it: CD45RA+ positively selected. The CDR3 in this case is CASSLNPISNQPQHF. Here is the DNA: TGCGCCAGCAGCTTGAACCCGATAAGCAATCAGCCCCAGCATTTT.